These T cell receptor beta chains were read from a single sample in a study of beta chain features in type 1 diabetes. Clones were read by immunoSEQ multiplex PCR, and TCRdb kept only the in-frame ones, dropping some. The data hold 300,000 or so clones, with around 9.3% observed a single time. Sample: central memory CD4+ T cells from blood. These receptors were collected from a man younger than 45 with type 1 diabetes. The CDR3 runs from the conserved cysteine through the conserved F or W. The D gene is left open where the match is weak. Size values are once, few and many counts, or a class for expanded clones, and some rows have none.

clone_size	d_call	j_call	v_call	cdr3_nt	cdr3_aa
.	.	TRBJ1-1	TRBV4-3	TGCGCCAGCAGCCAAGATGTGGCTAACTCGAAGAACACTGAAGCTTTCTTT	CASSQDVANSKNTEAFF
.	.	TRBJ1-1	TRBV2	TGTGCCAGCAGTGAGTTGTGGGAGAACACTGAAGCTTTCTTT	CASSELWENTEAFF
.	.	TRBJ1-1	TRBV12-5	TGTGCTAGTCTCGAAGGAGCTTTCTTT	CASLEGAFF
few	.	TRBJ2-1	TRBV6-1	TGTGCCAGCAGTGAATGGGGATTACATGAGCAGTTCTTC	CASSEWGLHEQFF
.	TRBD1	TRBJ1-1	TRBV27	TGTGCCAGCAGTCATACAGGGGGTGACACTGAAGCTTTCTTT	CASSHTGGDTEAFF
.	TRBD2	TRBJ2-7	TRBV7-2	TGTGCCAGCAGCCCACAGGCGGGGGTCTCCTACGAGCAGTACTTC	CASSPQAGVSYEQYF
.	.	TRBJ2-7	TRBV19	TGTGCCAGTAGTATAGTAGGCAACGAGCAGTACTTC	CASSIVGNEQYF
few	TRBD2	TRBJ2-3	TRBV6-1	TGTGCCAGCAGCCGAACGGGGGGGCACACAGATACGCAGTATTTT	CASSRTGGHTDTQYF
.	TRBD2	TRBJ2-1	TRBV27	TGTGCCAGCAGTTGGGGCGGGGGTCTCTACAATGAGCAGTTCTTC	CASSWGGGLYNEQFF
.	TRBD2	TRBJ2-5	TRBV28	TGTGCCAGCAGTCCTCATCAGGGAGGGGAGACCCAGTACTTC	CASSPHQGGETQYF
many	.	TRBJ1-2	TRBV7-9	TGTGCCAGCAGCTTAGCTGGGGACTATGGCTACACCTTC	CASSLAGDYGYTF
.	.	TRBJ1-6	TRBV6-5	TGTGCCAGCAGTTACGGGGGGAGCTCCTATAATTCACCCCTCCACTTT	CASSYGGSSYNSPLHF
many	.	TRBJ2-7	TRBV7-2	TGTGCCAGCACCGGCAGGGGGGTTGGGGAGCAGTACTTC	CASTGRGVGEQYF
few	.	TRBJ1-2	TRBV7-2	TGTGCCAGCAGCTTAGTCGCGGGGCCGGCAGGGGCAGACTATGGCTACACCTTC	CASSLVAGPAGADYGYTF
.	.	TRBJ2-3	TRBV28	TGTGCCAGTAGTGGGCGCCCCAGCACAGATACGCAGTATTTT	CASSGRPSTDTQYF
few	.	TRBJ2-5	TRBV20-1	TGCAGTGCTGCATCACAAGAGACCCAGTACTTC	CSAASQETQYF
.	.	TRBJ1-1	TRBV29-1	TGCAGCGTTGATACATCAAGAAGGACTGAAGCTTTCTTT	CSVDTSRRTEAFF
many	.	TRBJ1-4	TRBV29-1	TGCAGCGCATCCGGGACATCGAATGAAAAACTGTTTTTT	CSASGTSNEKLFF
.	TRBD2	TRBJ2-3	TRBV5-1	TGCGCCAGCAGCTTGGCCACTAGCGGGGGCACAGATACGCAGTATTTT	CASSLATSGGTDTQYF
few	.	TRBJ1-5	TRBV18	TGTGCCAGCTCACCAAGTCAGAGCAATCAGCCCCAGCATTTT	CASSPSQSNQPQHF
.	.	TRBJ2-2	TRBV7-2	TGTGCCAGCAGCTTAGGGTCGAACACCGGGGAGCTGTTTTTT	CASSLGSNTGELFF
many	.	TRBJ2-3	TRBV14	TGTGCCAGCAGCCGGACGACAGTGACGCAGTATTTT	CASSRTTVTQYF
.	.	TRBJ2-3	TRBV18	TGTGCCAGCTCACCTGCTCACACAGATACGCAGTATTTT	CASSPAHTDTQYF
.	TRBD1	TRBJ2-7	TRBV29-1	TGCAGCGTTGAAACAGGGGGTACCTACGAGCAGTACTTC	CSVETGGTYEQYF
few	.	TRBJ2-5	TRBV30	TGTGCCTGGAGGAAGGACCCCAAAGAGACCCAGTACTTC	CAWRKDPKETQYF
.	.	TRBJ2-3	TRBV5-1	TGCGCCAGCAGCTTGGCCGGGCTAGCAGATACGCAGTATTTT	CASSLAGLADTQYF
.	TRBD1	TRBJ1-4	TRBV7-2	TGTGCCAGCAGCGTCGACAGGGGTGCTAATGAAAAACTGTTTTTT	CASSVDRGANEKLFF
.	TRBD1	TRBJ2-3	TRBV6-6	TGTGCCAGCAGTACCCGGTTGACAGGGGGCACAGATACGCAGTATTTT	CASSTRLTGGTDTQYF
.	TRBD2	TRBJ2-7	TRBV10-2	TGCGCCAGCAGTGGGCCTAGCGGAACATACGAGCAGTACTTC	CASSGPSGTYEQYF
few	TRBD1	TRBJ2-7	TRBV5-1	TGCGCCAGCAGCTTGGAAGGGGGCGGTTTGTACGAGCAGTACTTC	CASSLEGGGLYEQYF
.	.	TRBJ2-4	TRBV18	TGTGCCAGCTCACCACAGCGGAGTTCGTCAGCCAAAAACATTCAGTACTTC	CASSPQRSSSAKNIQYF
few	.	TRBJ1-4	TRBV6-1	TGTGCCAGCAGAAGACAGGAGAATGAAAAACTGTTTTTT	CASRRQENEKLFF
few	.	TRBJ1-5	TRBV18	TGTGCCAGCTCACCAAGGCAGACTTCTAGCAATCAGCCCCAGCATTTT	CASSPRQTSSNQPQHF
.	.	TRBJ2-3	TRBV9	TGTGCCAGCAGCGTAGACCAGCGCGGCACAGATACGCAGTATTTT	CASSVDQRGTDTQYF
few	.	TRBJ2-5	TRBV25-1	TGTGCCAGCAGCCTGGCGGGGTCACAAGAGACCCAGTACTTC	CASSLAGSQETQYF
.	TRBD2	TRBJ2-2	TRBV5-6	TGTGCCAGCAGCCCCTTAGCGGGGGACAACACCGGGGAGCTGTTTTTT	CASSPLAGDNTGELFF
.	.	TRBJ2-1	TRBV9	TGTGCCAGCAGCGTAGATGATTACAATGAGCAGTTCTTC	CASSVDDYNEQFF
.	.	TRBJ1-5	TRBV28	TGTGCCAGCAGTCCCTACAGGGAGGGGGATCAGCCCCAGCATTTT	CASSPYREGDQPQHF
few	TRBD2	TRBJ2-7	TRBV25-1	TGTGCCAGCAGTGAAGCGATGGGGGGGGTTTACGAGCAGTACTTC	CASSEAMGGVYEQYF
.	TRBD2	TRBJ2-7	TRBV11-2	TGTGCCAGCAGCTGGCTAGCGGGGTCCTACGAGCAGTACTTC	CASSWLAGSYEQYF
.	.	TRBJ1-5	TRBV11-2	TGTGCCAGCAGCCTCAGTTTTATTCAGCCCCAGCATTTT	CASSLSFIQPQHF
.	.	TRBJ1-4	TRBV29-1	TGCAGCGTTGAAGAGGGGGAAGAAAAACTGTTTTTT	CSVEEGEEKLFF
many	.	TRBJ2-2	TRBV7-2	TGTGCCAGCAGCATCGGGACACCGAACACCGGGGAGCTGTTTTTT	CASSIGTPNTGELFF
many	.	TRBJ1-2	TRBV6-5	TGTGCCAGCAGTTTCCGAGCGGGGGATGGCTACACCTTC	CASSFRAGDGYTF
few	.	TRBJ2-7	TRBV11-2	TGTGCCAGCAGCCCTCGTGAGAGGGGAGACTACGAGCAGTACTTC	CASSPRERGDYEQYF